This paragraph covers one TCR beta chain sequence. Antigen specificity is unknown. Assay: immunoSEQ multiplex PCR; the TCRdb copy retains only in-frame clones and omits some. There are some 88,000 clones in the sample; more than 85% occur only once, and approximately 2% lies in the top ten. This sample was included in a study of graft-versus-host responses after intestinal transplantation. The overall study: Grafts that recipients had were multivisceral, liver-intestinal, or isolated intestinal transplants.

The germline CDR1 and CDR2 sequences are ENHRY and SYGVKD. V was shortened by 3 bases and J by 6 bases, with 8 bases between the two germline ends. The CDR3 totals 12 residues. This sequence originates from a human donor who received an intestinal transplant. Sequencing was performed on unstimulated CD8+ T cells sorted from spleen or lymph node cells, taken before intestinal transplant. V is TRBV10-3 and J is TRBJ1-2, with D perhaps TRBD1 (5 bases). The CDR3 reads CAISDGGDGYTF. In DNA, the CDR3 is TGTGCCATCAGTGACGGAGGGGATGGCTACACCTTC.